The rows below give T cell receptor beta chains drawn from one sample of a study of early T cells in non-severe SARS-CoV-2 infection. TCRdb fed the 5' RACE reads into MiXCR, producing one record per CDR3 protein. This table has tens of thousands of distinct CDR3 sequences, about 9.1% appearing once. Sequenced sample: whole blood. Receptors originate from an adult who was a healthcare worker with PCR-confirmed SARS-CoV-2 infection or an uninfected control (not recorded which). Each CDR3 is given with its conserved first and last residue. A D gene is named only where the DNA matches it firmly. Size tells how often a clone was seen (once, few, many) or the class of an expanded clone, and some rows leave it out.

TRBV18	TRBJ1-4	TRBD1	many	CASSPRGGTAFEKLFF	TGTGCCAGCTCACCACGTGGCGGGACAGCATTTGAAAAACTGTTTTTT
TRBV10-1	TRBJ2-1	NA	many	CASSATSVAEGYNEQFF	TGCGCCAGCAGTGCCACCTCAGTAGCAGAGGGGTACAATGAGCAGTTCTTC
TRBV6-2/TRBV6-3	TRBJ2-6	TRBD1	many	CASSYAGGAGANVLTF	TGTGCCAGCAGTTACGCAGGGGGCGCTGGGGCCAACGTCCTGACTTTC
TRBV5-4	TRBJ2-3	NA	many	CASSLYGADTQYF	TGTGCCAGCAGCTTGTATGGGGCAGATACGCAGTATTTT
TRBV28	TRBJ2-7	NA	NA	CASSLSGFYEQYF	TGTGCCAGCAGTTTAAGCGGGTTCTACGAGCAGTACTTC
TRBV20-1	TRBJ2-3	TRBD1	many	CSARDRGRDTQYF	TGCAGTGCTCGAGACAGGGGAAGAGATACGCAGTATTTT
TRBV7-9	TRBJ1-1	NA	many	CASSLRSGPTEVFF	TGTGCCAGCAGCTTAAGGTCAGGGCCCACTGAAGTTTTCTTT
TRBV7-2	TRBJ2-6	NA	many	CASSPAEKTIGANVLTF	TGTGCCAGCAGCCCAGCGGAAAAAACGATTGGGGCCAACGTCCTGACTTTC
TRBV10-3	TRBJ1-5	NA	NA	CAISESLGTQHF	TGTGCCATCAGTGAGTCGCTCGGGACCCAGCATTTT
TRBV29-1	TRBJ1-3	NA	few	CSGADINSGNTIYF	TGCAGTGGGGCAGACATCAACTCTGGAAACACCATATATTTT
TRBV7-2	TRBJ2-1	TRBD2	many	CASSAGLAGYEQFF	TGTGCCAGCAGCGCGGGACTAGCGGGATATGAGCAGTTCTTC
TRBV6-5	TRBJ1-4	NA	many	CASSFSPGGRNEKLFF	TGTGCCAGCAGCTTCTCCCCGGGAGGGCGGAATGAAAAACTGTTTTTT
TRBV15	TRBJ2-3	NA	many	CATSRALATSTDTQYF	TGTGCCACCAGCAGAGCCCTAGCGACTAGCACAGATACGCAGTATTTT
TRBV20-1	TRBJ2-7	TRBD2	NA	CSARVGGGSEQYF	TGCAGTGCTAGAGTGGGCGGGGGGAGCGAGCAGTACTTC
TRBV20-1	TRBJ2-1	NA	NA	CSARQSFYNEQFF	TGCAGTGCTAGGCAGTCATTTTATAATGAGCAGTTCTTC
TRBV19	TRBJ2-7	NA	many	CASSSPGSPSGQYF	TGTGCCAGTAGTTCCCCGGGATCCCCGTCCGGGCAGTACTTC
TRBV20-1	TRBJ2-7	TRBD2	many	CSARDSRAGGPYEQYF	TGCAGTGCTAGAGATAGTAGGGCGGGAGGTCCCTACGAGCAGTACTTC
TRBV6-5	TRBJ2-2	NA	NA	CASSGLTGELFF	TGTGCCAGCAGTGGCCTAACCGGGGAGCTGTTTTTT
TRBV7-9	TRBJ2-3	NA	many	CAAALDTQYF	TGTGCCGCAGCCCTAGATACGCAGTATTTT
TRBV19	TRBJ2-3	NA	many	CASSISFGTSTDTQYF	TGTGCCAGTAGTATTTCGTTCGGGACTAGCACAGATACGCAGTATTTT
TRBV29-1	TRBJ1-2	NA	many	CSAGGYTF	TGCAGCGCGGGGGGCTACACCTTC
TRBV4-3	TRBJ1-2	NA	many	CASSQDEGGPTYGYTF	TGCGCCAGCAGCCAAGATGAAGGGGGTCCCACCTATGGCTACACCTTC
TRBV7-2	TRBJ2-1	NA	many	CASSLNQINNEQFF	TGTGCCAGCAGCTTAAATCAGATAAACAATGAGCAGTTCTTC
TRBV15	TRBJ2-1	TRBD2	few	CATSRERLAGGLGNEQFF	TGTGCCACCAGCAGAGAGAGACTAGCGGGGGGGCTTGGCAATGAGCAGTTCTTC